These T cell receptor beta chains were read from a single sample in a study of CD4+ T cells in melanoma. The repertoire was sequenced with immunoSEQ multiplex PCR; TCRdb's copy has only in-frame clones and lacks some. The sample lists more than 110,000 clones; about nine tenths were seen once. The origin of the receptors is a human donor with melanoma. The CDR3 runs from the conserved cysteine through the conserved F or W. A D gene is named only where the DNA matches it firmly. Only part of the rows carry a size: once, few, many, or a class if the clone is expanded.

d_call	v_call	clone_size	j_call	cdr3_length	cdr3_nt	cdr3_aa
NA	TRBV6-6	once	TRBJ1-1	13	TGTGCCAGCAGCCGAGGACGGAGCACTGAAGCTTTCTTT	CASSRGRSTEAFF
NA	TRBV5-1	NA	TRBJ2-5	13	TGCGCCAGCAGGAGAGGGACCGAAGAGACCCAGTACTTC	CASRRGTEETQYF
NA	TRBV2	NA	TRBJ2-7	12	TGTGCCAGCAGTGAATTGGGGACCGAGCAGTACTTC	CASSELGTEQYF
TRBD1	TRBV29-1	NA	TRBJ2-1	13	TGCAGCGGAGGGACAGGGGGCTTAAGGGAGCAGTTCTTC	CSGGTGGLREQFF
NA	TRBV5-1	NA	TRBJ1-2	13	TGCGCCAGCAGCCCCAGGGGAGGGGATGGCTACACCTTC	CASSPRGGDGYTF
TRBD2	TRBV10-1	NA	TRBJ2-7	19	TGCGCCAGCCAGATAATACAGGGACGTGCTAGCGGGGTGGGATACGAGCAGTACTTC	CASQIIQGRASGVGYEQYF
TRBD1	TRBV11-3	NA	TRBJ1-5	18	TGTGCCAGCAGCTTACGTGACAGGGGTCTCCTGTACAATCAGCCCCAGCATTTT	CASSLRDRGLLYNQPQHF
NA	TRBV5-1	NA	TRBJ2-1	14	TGCGCCAGCAGCAGCGTCGGGAGCGCCCATGAGCAGTTCTTC	CASSSVGSAHEQFF
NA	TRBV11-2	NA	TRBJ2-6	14	TGTGCCGCCCGGGCCCTCTCTGGGGCCAACGTCCTGACTTTC	CAARALSGANVLTF
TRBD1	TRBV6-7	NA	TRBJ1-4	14	TGTGCCAGCAGTTATAGACAGGGCCCTGAAAAACTGTTTTTT	CASSYRQGPEKLFF
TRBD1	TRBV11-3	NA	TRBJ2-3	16	TGTGCCAGCAGCTTAGAAGGGACAGGGGGACAAGATACGCAGTATTTT	CASSLEGTGGQDTQYF
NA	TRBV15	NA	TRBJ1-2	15	TGTGCCACCAGCAGGTCCGTCGGGGGTAACTATGGCTACACCTTC	CATSRSVGGNYGYTF
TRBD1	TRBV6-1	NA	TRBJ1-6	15	TGTGCCAGCAGGGAAACCGGGACAGGGAATTCACCCCTCCACTTT	CASRETGTGNSPLHF
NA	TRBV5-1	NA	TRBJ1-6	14	TGCGCCAGCAGCTTGGGGGCAGGGGAGTCACCCCTCCACTTT	CASSLGAGESPLHF
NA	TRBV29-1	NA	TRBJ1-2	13	TGCAGCGTTTTCGTCAGGGACGGGGATGGCTACACCTTC	CSVFVRDGDGYTF
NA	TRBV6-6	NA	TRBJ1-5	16	TGTGCCAGCAGTTATCAGGGGTTGGGGGGCAATCAGCCCCAGCATTTT	CASSYQGLGGNQPQHF
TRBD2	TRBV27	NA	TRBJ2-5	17	TGTGCCAGCAGTTTGAAACTAGCGGGGGGCCCGACCGGCACCCAGTACTTC	CASSLKLAGGPTGTQYF
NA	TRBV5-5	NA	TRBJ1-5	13	TGTGCCAGCAGCTCCTCGATCAATCAGCCCCAGCATTTT	CASSSSINQPQHF
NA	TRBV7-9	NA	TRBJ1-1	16	TGTGCCAGCGATAGGAGCCTTACCGAGGGGAGCACTGAAGCTTTCTTT	CASDRSLTEGSTEAFF
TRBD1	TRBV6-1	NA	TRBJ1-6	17	TGTGCCAGCAGTGAAGCGGTAAGGGGACAGGGTAATTCACCCCTCCACTTT	CASSEAVRGQGNSPLHF
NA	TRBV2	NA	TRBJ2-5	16	TGTGCCAGCAGTGAGTGGTCAGGGGCAGCCCAAGAGACCCAGTACTTC	CASSEWSGAAQETQYF
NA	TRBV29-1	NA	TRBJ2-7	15	TGCAGCGTTGCTGGGGGAAAGGGGCCGGCCTACGAGCAGTACTTC	CSVAGGKGPAYEQYF
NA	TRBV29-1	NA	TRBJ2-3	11	TGCAGCGTTGGAGGCCCAGATACGCAGTATTTT	CSVGGPDTQYF
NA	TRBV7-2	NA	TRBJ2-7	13	TGTGCCAGCAGCTTAGTAACGGAATACGAGCAGTACTTC	CASSLVTEYEQYF
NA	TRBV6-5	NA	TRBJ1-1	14	TGTGCCAGCAGGAGGCGGGGGGGGGACCATGAAGCTTTCTTT	CASRRRGGDHEAFF
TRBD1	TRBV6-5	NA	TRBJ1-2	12	TGTGCCAGCAGACAGGGGCACTATGGCTACACCTTC	CASRQGHYGYTF
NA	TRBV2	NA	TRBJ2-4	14	TGTGCCAGTAGCGACGGCCTAGCCAAAAACATTCAGTACTTC	CASSDGLAKNIQYF